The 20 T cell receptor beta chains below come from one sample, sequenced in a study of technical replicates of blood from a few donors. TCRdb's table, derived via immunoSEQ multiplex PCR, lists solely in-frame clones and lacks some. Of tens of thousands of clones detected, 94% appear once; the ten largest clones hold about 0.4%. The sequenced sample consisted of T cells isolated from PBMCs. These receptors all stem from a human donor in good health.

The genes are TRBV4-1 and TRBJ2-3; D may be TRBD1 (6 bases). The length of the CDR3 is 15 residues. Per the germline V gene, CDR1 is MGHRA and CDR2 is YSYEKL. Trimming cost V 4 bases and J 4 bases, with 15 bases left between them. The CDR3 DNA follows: TGCGCCAGCAGCCGCCTGGGGGCGGGTGCAGATACGCAGTATTTT. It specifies CASSRLGAGADTQYF.

In nucleotides, the CDR3 is TGTGCCACAAAAACCGGGACAGCACCGTTTAATGACATTCAGTACTTC. Translating it yields CATKTGTAPFNDIQYF. This sequence joins TRBV19 and TRBJ2-4; TRBD1 agrees at 7 bases. The V gene's germline CDR1 is LNHDA and CDR2 SQIVND (reference sequence). The V gene end was trimmed by 10 bases and the J gene end by 8 bases; junction bases not matched to a gene: 20. This CDR3 is built from 16 residues.

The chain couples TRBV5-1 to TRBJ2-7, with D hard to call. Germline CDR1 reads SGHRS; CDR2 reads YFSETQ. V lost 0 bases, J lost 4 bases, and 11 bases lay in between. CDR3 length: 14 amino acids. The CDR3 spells CASSLVGAGYEQYF. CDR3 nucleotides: TGCGCCAGCAGCTTGGTCGGAGCCGGATACGAGCAGTACTTC.

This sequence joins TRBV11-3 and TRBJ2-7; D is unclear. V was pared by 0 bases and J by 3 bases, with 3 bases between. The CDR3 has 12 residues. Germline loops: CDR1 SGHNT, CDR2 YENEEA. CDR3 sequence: CASSLESYEQYF. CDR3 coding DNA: TGTGCCAGCAGCTTAGAGAGCTACGAGCAGTACTTC.

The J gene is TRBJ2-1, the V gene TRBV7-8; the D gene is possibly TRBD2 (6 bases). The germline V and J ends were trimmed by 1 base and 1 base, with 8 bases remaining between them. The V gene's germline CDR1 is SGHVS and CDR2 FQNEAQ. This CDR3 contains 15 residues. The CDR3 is CASSLVAVSYNEQFF. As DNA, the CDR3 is TGTGCCAGCAGCTTAGTAGCGGTATCCTACAATGAGCAGTTCTTC.

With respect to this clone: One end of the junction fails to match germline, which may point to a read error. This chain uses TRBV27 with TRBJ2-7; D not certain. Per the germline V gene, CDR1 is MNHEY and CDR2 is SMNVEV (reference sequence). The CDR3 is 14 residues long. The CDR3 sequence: CASSRSLNSHEQYF. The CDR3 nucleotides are TGTGCCAGCAGCCGATCCTTAAACTCCCACGAGCAGTACTTC.

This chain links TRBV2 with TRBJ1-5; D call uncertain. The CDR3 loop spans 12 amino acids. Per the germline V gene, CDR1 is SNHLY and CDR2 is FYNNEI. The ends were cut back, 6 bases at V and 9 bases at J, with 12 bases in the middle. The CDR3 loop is CASSQLNAPQHF. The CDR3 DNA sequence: TGTGCCAGCAGCCAACTCAATGCGCCCCAGCATTTT.

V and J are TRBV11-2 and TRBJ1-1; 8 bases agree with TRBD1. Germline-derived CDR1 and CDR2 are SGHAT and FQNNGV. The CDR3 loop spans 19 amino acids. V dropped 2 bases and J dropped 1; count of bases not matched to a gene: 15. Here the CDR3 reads CASSLSGPWDRPSNTEAFF. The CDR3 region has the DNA TGTGCCAGCAGCTTATCCGGGCCTTGGGACAGGCCATCGAACACTGAAGCTTTCTTT.

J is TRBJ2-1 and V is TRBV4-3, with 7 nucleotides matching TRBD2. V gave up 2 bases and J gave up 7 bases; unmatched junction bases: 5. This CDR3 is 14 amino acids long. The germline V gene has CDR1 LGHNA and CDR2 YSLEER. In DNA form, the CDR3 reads TGCGCCAGCAGCCAAAGTCTAGCGGATAATGAGCAGTTCTTC. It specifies CASSQSLADNEQFF.

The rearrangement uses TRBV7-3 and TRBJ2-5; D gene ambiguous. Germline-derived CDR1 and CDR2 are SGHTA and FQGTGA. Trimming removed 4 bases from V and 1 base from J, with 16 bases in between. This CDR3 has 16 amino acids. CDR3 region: CASSSRGPIGQETQYF. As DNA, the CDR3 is TGTGCCAGCAGCTCCCGTGGGCCAATAGGCCAAGAGACCCAGTACTTC.

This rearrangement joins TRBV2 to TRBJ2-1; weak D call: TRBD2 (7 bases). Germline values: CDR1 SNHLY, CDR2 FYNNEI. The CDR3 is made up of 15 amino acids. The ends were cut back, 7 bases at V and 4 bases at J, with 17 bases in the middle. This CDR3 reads CASKGGGLPYNEQFF. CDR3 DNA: TGTGCCAGCAAGGGGGGGGGACTTCCTTACAATGAGCAGTTCTTC.

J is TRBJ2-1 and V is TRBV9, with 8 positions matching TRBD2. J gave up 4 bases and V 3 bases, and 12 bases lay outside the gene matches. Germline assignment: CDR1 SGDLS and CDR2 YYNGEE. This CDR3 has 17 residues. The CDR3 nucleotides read TGTGCCAGCAGCGCCAGGGAGTGGGTAGCGGGATACAATGAGCAGTTCTTC. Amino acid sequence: CASSAREWVAGYNEQFF. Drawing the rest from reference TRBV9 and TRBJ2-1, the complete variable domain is DSGVTQTPKHLITATGQRVTLRCSPRSGDLSVYWYQQSLDQGLQFLIQYYNGEERAKGNILERFSAQQFPDLHSELNLSSLELGDSALYFCASSAREWVAGYNEQFFGPGTRLTVL.

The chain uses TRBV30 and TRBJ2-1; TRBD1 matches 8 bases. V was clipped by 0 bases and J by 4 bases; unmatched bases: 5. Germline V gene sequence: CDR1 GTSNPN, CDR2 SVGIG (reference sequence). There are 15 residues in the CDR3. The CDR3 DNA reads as TGTGCCTGGAGTGTCGACAGGGGTCTATACAATGAGCAGTTCTTC. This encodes CAWSVDRGLYNEQFF.

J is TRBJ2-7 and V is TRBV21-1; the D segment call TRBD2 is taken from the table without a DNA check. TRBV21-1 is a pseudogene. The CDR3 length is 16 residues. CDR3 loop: CASSKSASGPLYEQYF. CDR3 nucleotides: TGTGCCAGCAGCAAATCCGCCAGCGGGCCCCTCTACGAGCAGTACTTC.

This CDR3 reads CASSVGGRDQETQYF. The CDR3 DNA sequence: TGTGCCAGCAGCGTAGGAGGGCGGGACCAAGAGACCCAGTACTTC. The chain joins TRBV9 to TRBJ2-5; D perhaps matches TRBD2 (5 bases). Trimming shortened V by 0 bases and J by 0 bases, and 9 bases separated the two germline ends. The CDR3 is 15 residues long. Germline V gives CDR1 SGDLS, CDR2 YYNGEE.

This CDR3 is CAGRQGDTEAFF. In nucleotides, the CDR3 is TGTGCCGGTCGACAGGGGGACACTGAAGCTTTCTTT. The J gene is TRBJ1-1, the V gene TRBV2; TRBD1 aligns across 9 bases. The CDR3 consists of 12 residues. Losses at the gene ends were 11 bases for V and 3 bases for J; bases not matched to a gene: 4. Germline assignment: CDR1 SNHLY and CDR2 FYNNEI. Looking up the rest from reference TRBV2 and TRBJ1-1 gives the full variable domain: EPEVTQTPSHQVTQMGQEVILRCVPISNHLYFYWYRQILGQKVEFLVSFYNNEISEKSEIFDDQFSVERPDGSNFTLKIRSTKLEDSAMYFCAGRQGDTEAFFGQGTRLTVV.

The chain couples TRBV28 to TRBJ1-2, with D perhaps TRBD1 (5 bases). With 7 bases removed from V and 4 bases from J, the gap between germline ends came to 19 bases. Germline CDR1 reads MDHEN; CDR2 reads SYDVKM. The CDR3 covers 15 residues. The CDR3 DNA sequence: TGTGCCAGCACCGATATTCCGGGGGAGACCTATGGCTACACCTTC. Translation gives CASTDIPGETYGYTF.

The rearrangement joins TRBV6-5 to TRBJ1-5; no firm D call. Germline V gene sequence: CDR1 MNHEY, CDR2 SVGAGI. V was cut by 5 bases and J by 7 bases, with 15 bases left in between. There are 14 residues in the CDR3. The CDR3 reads CASSTGGGGQPQHF. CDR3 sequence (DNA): TGTGCCAGCAGTACGGGAGGAGGTGGGCAGCCCCAGCATTTT.

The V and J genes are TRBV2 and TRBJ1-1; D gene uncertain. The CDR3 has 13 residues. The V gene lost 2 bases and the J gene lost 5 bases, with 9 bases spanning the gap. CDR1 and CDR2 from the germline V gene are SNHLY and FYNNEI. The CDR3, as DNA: TGTGCCAGCAGTGAATATAGTTATACTGAAGCTTTCTTT. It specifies CASSEYSYTEAFF.

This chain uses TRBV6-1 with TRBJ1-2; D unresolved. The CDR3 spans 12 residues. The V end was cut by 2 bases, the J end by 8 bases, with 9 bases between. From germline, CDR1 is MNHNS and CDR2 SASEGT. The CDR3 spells CASSESEVGYTF. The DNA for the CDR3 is TGTGCCAGCAGTGAATCGGAGGTGGGCTACACCTTC.